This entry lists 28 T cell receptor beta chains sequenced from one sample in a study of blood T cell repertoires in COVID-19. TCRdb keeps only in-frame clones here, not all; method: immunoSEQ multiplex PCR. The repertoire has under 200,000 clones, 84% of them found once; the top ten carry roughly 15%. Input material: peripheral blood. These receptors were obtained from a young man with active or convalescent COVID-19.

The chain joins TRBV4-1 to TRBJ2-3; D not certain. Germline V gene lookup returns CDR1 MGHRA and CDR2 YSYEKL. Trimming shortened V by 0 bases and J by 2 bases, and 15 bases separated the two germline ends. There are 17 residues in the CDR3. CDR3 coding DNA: TGCGCCAGCAGCCAAGATACGGGTGAGCCAGACACAGATACGCAGTATTTT. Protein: CASSQDTGEPDTDTQYF.

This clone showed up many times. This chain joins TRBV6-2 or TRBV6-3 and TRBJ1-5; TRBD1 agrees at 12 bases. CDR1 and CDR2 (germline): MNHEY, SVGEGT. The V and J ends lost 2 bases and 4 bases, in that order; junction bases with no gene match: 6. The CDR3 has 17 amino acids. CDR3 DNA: TGTGCCAGCAGTTACATGGGGACAGGGGGCGCGAATCAGCCCCAGCATTTT. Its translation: CASSYMGTGGANQPQHF.

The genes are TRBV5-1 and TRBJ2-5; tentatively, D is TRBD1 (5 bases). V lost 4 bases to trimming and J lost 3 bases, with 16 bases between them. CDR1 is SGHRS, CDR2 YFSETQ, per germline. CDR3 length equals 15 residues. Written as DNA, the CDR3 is TGCGCCAGCAGCCCGATTGGGGCCACGGAAGAGACCCAGTACTTC. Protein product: CASSPIGATEETQYF. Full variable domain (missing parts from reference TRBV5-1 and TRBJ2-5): KAGVTQTPRYLIKTRGQQVTLSCSPISGHRSVSWYQQTPGQGLQFLFEYFSETQRNKGNFPGRFSGRQFSNSRSEMNVSTLELGDSALYLCASSPIGATEETQYFGPGTRLLVL.

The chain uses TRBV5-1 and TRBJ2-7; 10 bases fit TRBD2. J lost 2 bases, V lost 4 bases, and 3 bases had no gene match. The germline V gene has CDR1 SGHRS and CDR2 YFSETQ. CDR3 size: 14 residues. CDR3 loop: CASSQRGGPYEQYF. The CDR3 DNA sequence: TGCGCCAGCAGCCAGCGGGGGGGCCCCTACGAGCAGTACTTC.

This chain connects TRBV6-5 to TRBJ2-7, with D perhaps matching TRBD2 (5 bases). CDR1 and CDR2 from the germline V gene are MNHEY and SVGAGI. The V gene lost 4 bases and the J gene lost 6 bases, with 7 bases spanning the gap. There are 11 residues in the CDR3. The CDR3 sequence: CASSSLGEQYF. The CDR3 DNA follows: TGTGCCAGCAGTTCACTAGGCGAGCAGTACTTC.

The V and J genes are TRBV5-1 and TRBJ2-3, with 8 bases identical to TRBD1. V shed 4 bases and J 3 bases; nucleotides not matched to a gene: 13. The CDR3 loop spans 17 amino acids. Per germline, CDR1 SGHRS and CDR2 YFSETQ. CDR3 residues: CASSPSPMQGATDTQYF. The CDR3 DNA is TGCGCCAGCAGCCCCTCGCCTATGCAGGGGGCAACAGATACGCAGTATTTT. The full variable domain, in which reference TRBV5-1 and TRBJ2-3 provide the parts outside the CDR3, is KAGVTQTPRYLIKTRGQQVTLSCSPISGHRSVSWYQQTPGQGLQFLFEYFSETQRNKGNFPGRFSGRQFSNSRSEMNVSTLELGDSALYLCASSPSPMQGATDTQYFGPGTRLTVL.

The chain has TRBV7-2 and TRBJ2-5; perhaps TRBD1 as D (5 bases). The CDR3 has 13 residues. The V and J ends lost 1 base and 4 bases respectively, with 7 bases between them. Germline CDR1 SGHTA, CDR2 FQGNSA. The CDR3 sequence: CASSLDRRETQYF. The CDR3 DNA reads TGTGCCAGCAGCTTAGACAGGAGAGAGACCCAGTACTTC. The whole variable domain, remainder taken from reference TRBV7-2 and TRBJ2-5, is GAGVSQSPSNKVTEKGKDVELRCDPISGHTALYWYRQSLGQGLEFLIYFQGNSAPDKSGLPSDRFSAERTGGSVSTLTIQRTQQEDSAVYLCASSLDRRETQYFGPGTRLLVL.

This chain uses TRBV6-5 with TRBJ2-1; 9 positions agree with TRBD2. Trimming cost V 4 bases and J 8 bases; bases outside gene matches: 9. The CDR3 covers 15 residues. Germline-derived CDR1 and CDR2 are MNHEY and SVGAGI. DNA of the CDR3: TGTGCCAGCAGTTTACTTAGCGGGAGTGGCTATGAGCAGTTCTTC. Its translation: CASSLLSGSGYEQFF.

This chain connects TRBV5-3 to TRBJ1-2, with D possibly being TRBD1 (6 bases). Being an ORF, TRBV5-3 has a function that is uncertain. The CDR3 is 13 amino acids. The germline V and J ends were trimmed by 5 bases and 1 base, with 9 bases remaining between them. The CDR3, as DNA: TGTGCCAGAAGTAAGGGGGTTAACTATGGCTACACCTTC. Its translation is CARSKGVNYGYTF.

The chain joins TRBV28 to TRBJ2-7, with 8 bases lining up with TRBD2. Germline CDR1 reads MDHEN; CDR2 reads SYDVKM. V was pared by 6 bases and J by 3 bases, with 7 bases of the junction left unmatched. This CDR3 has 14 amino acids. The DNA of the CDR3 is TGTGCCAGCAGGCTAGCGGGCCGTCTCTACGAGCAGTACTTC. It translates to CASRLAGRLYEQYF.

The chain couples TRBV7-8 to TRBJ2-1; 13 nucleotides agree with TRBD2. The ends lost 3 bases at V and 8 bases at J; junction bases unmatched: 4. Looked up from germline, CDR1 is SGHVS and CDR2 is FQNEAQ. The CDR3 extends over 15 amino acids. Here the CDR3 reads CASSFTSGGAYEQFF. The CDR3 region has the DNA TGTGCCAGCAGCTTTACTAGCGGGGGGGCCTATGAGCAGTTCTTC.

CDR3 amino acids: CASSPGHLLAGGADTQYF. The DNA for the CDR3 is TGCGCCAGCAGCCCAGGTCACCTACTAGCGGGAGGGGCAGATACGCAGTATTTT. The rearrangement joins TRBV5-1 to TRBJ2-3; 13 bases agree with TRBD2. J gave up 4 bases and V 4 bases, and 12 bases lay outside the gene matches. The CDR3 runs to 18 residues. From germline, CDR1 is SGHRS and CDR2 YFSETQ.

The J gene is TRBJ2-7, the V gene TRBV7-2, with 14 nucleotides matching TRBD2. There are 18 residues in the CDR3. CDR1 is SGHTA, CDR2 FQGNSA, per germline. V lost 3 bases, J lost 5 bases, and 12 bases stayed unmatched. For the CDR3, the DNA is TGTGCCAGCAGCTTTTTTGTCCCGGGACTAGCGGGAGATAACGAGCAGTACTTC. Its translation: CASSFFVPGLAGDNEQYF. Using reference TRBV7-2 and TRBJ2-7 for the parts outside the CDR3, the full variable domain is GAGVSQSPSNKVTEKGKDVELRCDPISGHTALYWYRQSLGQGLEFLIYFQGNSAPDKSGLPSDRFSAERTGGSVSTLTIQRTQQEDSAVYLCASSFFVPGLAGDNEQYFGPGTRLTVT.

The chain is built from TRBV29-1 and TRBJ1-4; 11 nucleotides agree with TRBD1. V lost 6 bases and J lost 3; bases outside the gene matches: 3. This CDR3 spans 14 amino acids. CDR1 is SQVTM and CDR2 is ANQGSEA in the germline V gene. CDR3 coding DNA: TGCAGCGTCCGGACAGGGGGCTCTAATGAAAAACTGTTTTTT. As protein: CSVRTGGSNEKLFF. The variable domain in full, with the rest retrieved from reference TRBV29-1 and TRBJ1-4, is SAVISQKPSRDICQRGTSLTIQCQVDSQVTMMFWYRQQPGQSLTLIATANQGSEATYESGFVIDKFPISRPNLTFSTLTVSNMSPEDSSIYLCSVRTGGSNEKLFFGSGTQLSVL.

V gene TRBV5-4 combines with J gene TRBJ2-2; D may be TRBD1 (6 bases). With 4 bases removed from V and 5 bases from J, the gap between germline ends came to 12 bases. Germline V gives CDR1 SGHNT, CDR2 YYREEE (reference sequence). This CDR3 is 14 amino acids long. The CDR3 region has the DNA TGTGCCAGCAGCCAAGGGGGAAGGACCGGGGAGCTGTTTTTT. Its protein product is CASSQGGRTGELFF.

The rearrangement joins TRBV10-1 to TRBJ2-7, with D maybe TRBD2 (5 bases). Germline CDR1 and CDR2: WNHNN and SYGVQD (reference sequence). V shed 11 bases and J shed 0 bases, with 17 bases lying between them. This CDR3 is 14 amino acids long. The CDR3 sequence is CARGLREYSYEQYF. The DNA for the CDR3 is TGCGCCCGAGGATTGAGGGAGTACTCCTACGAGCAGTACTTC.

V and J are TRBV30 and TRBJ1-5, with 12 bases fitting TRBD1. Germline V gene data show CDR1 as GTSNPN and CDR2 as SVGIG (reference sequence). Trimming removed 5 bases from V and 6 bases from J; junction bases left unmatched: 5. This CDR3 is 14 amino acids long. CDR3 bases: TGTGCCTGGGCGGGACAGGGGGCGGGTCAGCCCCAGCATTTT. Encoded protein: CAWAGQGAGQPQHF.

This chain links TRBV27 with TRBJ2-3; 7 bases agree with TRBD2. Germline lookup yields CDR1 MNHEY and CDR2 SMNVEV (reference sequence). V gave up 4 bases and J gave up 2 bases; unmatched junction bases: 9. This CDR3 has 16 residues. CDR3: CASSWSPSGTTDTQYF. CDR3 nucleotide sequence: TGTGCCAGCAGTTGGTCGCCTAGCGGTACCACAGATACGCAGTATTTT.

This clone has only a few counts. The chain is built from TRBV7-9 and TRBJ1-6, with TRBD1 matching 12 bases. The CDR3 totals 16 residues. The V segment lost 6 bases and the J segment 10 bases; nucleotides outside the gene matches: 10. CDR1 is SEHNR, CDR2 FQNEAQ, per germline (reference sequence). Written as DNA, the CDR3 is TGTGCCAGCAGGAAGGGACAGGGGGCTATCTACTCACCCCTCCACTTT. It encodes CASRKGQGAIYSPLHF.

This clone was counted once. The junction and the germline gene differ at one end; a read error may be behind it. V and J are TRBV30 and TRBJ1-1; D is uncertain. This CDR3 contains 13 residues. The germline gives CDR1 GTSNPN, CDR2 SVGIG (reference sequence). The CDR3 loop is CARKVSFNSEAFF. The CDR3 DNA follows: TGTGCCCGAAAGGTGTCATTCAACAGTGAAGCTTTCTTT.

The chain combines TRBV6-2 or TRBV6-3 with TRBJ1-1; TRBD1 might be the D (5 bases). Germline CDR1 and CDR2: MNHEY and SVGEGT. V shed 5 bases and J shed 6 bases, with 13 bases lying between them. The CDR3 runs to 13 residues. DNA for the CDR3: TGTGCCAGCAGTCAAAGGGGTGGGGCTGAAGCTTTCTTT. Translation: CASSQRGGAEAFF.

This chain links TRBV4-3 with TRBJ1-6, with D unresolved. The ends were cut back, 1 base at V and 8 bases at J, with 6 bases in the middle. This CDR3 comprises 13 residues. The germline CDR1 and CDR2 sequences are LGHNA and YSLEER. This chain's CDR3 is CASSQVSDSPLHF. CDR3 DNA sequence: TGCGCCAGCAGCCAAGTCAGTGATTCACCCCTCCACTTT.

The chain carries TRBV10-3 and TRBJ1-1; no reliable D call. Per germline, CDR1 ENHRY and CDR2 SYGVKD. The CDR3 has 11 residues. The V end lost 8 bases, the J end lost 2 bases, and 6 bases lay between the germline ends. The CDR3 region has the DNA TGTGCCATCTTGGGCAACACTGAAGCTTTCTTT. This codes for CAILGNTEAFF.

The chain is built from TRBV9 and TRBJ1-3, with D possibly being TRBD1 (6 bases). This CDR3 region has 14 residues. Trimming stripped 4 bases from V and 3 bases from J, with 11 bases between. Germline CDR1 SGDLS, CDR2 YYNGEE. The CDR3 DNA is TGTGCCAGCAGCCCCTTAGGGGGTGGAAACACCATATATTTT. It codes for CASSPLGGGNTIYF. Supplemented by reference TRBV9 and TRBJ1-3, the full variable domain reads DSGVTQTPKHLITATGQRVTLRCSPRSGDLSVYWYQQSLDQGLQFLIQYYNGEERAKGNILERFSAQQFPDLHSELNLSSLELGDSALYFCASSPLGGGNTIYFGEGSWLTVV.

The CDR3 is CASSRQYNSPLHF. The CDR3 nucleotides read TGTGCCAGCAGCCGACAGTATAATTCACCCCTCCACTTT. The gene calls are TRBV2 and TRBJ1-6, with a possible D match to TRBD1 (5 bases). The CDR3 length is 13 residues. Trimming removed 6 bases at V and 4 bases at J, with 7 bases between. Germline V lookup: CDR1 SNHLY, CDR2 FYNNEI.

CDR3 nucleotide sequence: TGTGCCAGCTCACCACAACCCACAGGGAAAGGCGATGGCTACACCTTC. It specifies CASSPQPTGKGDGYTF. The rearrangement uses TRBV18 and TRBJ1-2; possibly TRBD1 for D (6 bases). Germline CDR1 KGHSH, CDR2 LQKENI. This CDR3 is 16 amino acids long. Trimming took off 1 base at V and 6 bases at J, with 18 bases between the two ends.

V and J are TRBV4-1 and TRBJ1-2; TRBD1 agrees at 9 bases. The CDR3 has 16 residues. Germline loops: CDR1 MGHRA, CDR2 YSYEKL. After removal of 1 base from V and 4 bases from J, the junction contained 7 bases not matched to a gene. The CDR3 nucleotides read TGCGCCAGCAGCCAAGTGTTACAGGGGGCAGGCTATGGCTACACCTTC. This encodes CASSQVLQGAGYGYTF.

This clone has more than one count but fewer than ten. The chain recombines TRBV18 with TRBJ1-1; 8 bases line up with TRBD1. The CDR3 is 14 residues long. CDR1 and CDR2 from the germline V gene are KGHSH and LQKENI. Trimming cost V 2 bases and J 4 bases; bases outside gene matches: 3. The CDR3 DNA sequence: TGTGCCAGCTCACCAAATACAGGGGGCACTGAAGCTTTCTTT. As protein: CASSPNTGGTEAFF. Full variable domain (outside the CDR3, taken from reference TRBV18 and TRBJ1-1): NAGVMQNPRHLVRRRGQEARLRCSPMKGHSHVYWYRQLPEEGLKFMVYLQKENIIDESGMPKERFSAEFPKEGPSILRIQQVVRGDSAAYFCASSPNTGGTEAFFGQGTRLTVV.